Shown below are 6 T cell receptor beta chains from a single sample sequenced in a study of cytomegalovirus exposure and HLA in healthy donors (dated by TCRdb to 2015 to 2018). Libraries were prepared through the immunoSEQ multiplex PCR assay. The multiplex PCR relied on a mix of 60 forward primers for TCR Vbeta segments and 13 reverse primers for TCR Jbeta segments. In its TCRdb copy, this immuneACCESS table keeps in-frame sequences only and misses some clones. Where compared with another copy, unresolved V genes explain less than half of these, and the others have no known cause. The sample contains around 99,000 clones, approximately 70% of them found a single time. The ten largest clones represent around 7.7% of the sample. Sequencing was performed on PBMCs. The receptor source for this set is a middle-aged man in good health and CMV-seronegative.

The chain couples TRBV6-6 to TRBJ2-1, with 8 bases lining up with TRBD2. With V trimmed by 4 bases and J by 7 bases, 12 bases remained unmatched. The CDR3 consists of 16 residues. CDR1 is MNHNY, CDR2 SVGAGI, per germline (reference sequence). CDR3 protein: CASSLTVAGLGNEQFF. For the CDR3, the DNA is TGTGCCAGCAGTTTAACAGTAGCGGGGCTCGGAAATGAGCAGTTCTTC.

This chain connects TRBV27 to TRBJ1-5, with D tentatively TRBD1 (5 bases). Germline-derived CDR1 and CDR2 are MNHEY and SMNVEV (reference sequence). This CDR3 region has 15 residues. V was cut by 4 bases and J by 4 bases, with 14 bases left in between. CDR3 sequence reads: CASSWSRAPNQPQHF. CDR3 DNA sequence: TGTGCCAGCAGTTGGTCCAGGGCCCCTAATCAGCCCCAGCATTTT.

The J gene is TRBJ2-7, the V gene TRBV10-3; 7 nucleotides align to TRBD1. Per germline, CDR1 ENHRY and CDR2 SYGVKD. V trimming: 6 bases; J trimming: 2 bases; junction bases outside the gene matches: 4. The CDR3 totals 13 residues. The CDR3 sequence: CAIRWDSPYEQYF. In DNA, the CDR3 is TGTGCCATCAGATGGGACAGCCCCTACGAGCAGTACTTC.

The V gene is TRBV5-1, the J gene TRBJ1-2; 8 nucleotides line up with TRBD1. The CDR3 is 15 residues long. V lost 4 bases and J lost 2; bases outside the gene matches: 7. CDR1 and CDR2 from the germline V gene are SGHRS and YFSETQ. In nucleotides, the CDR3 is TGCGCCAGCAGCCCGGATCGACAGGGGAACTATGGCTACACCTTC. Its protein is CASSPDRQGNYGYTF.

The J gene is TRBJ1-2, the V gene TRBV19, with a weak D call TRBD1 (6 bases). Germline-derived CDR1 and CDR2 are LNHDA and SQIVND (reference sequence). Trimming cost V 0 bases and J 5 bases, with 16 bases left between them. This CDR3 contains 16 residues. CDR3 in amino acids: CASSIDVAGARYGYTF. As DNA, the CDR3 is TGTGCCAGTAGTATAGATGTTGCGGGGGCGAGGTATGGCTACACCTTC.

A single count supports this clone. For the CDR3, the DNA is TGTGCCAGCAGCCGGGGACTAGCGGTTCTCTACGAGCAGTACTTC. This gives the protein CASSRGLAVLYEQYF. V and J are TRBV6-5 and TRBJ2-7; 11 bases match TRBD2. Germline CDR1 reads MNHEY; CDR2 reads SVGAGI. This CDR3 spans 15 amino acids. Trimming at V came to 6 bases and at J to 3 bases, leaving 7 bases not matched to a gene.